This TCR beta chain was captured by sequencing in a study of blood T cell repertoires in COVID-19. Study-wide context: The analysed material was cDNA or gDNA that came from T cells, B-cell-depleted T cells, or PBMCs.

The length of the CDR3 is 15 residues. Per the germline V gene, CDR1 is SGHNT and CDR2 is YENEEA. V trimming: 5 bases; J trimming: 1 base; junction bases outside the gene matches: 5. Under the authors' procedure: By means of reference gene primer amplification, nucleated cell counts were estimated. TCRdb's copy holds only in-frame clones and misses some; the assay was immunoSEQ multiplex PCR. The V and J calls and clone size are taken from that table; D and trimming were inferred from the DNA. Here the sample spans 400,000 to 500,000 clones, 70% to 90% being singletons. The V call is TRBV11-3, the J call TRBJ2-3; TRBD1 matches at 8 bases. Sequencing used PBMCs or T cells enriched from blood (not recorded which). This clonotype was sampled from a woman aged 18-29 years who had been exposed to COVID-19. CDR3 residues: CASSRSTGGTDTQYF. Written as DNA, the CDR3 is TGTGCCAGCAGCCGCTCGACAGGGGGCACAGATACGCAGTATTTT.